Each of the 5 T cell receptor beta chains below was sequenced from the same sample in a study of blood T cell repertoires in COVID-19. Repertoires were generated with immunoSEQ multiplex PCR, while TCRdb's copy carries only in-frame clones and drops some. Of some 150,000 clones detected, more than 75% appear once; the ten largest clones hold 2% to 2.5%. The sample was peripheral blood. Source of these receptors: a man aged 45-60 years with active COVID-19.

The rearrangement links TRBV4-1 to TRBJ2-3; TRBD2 is a possible D gene (5 bases). The CDR3 has 17 amino acids. Germline V gene lookup returns CDR1 MGHRA and CDR2 YSYEKL. The V end was cut by 1 base, the J end by 0 bases, with 14 bases between. CDR3 sequence reads: CASSQAPPRGSTDTQYF. CDR3 DNA: TGCGCCAGCAGCCAAGCCCCTCCAAGAGGGAGCACAGATACGCAGTATTTT.

The chain carries TRBV5-1 and TRBJ2-3; possible D gene TRBD1, 6 bases. The CDR3 is 15 residues long. With 0 bases removed from V and 4 bases from J, the gap between germline ends came to 12 bases. CDR1 and CDR2 (germline): SGHRS, YFSETQ. CDR3 sequence reads: CASSLEGTSPDTQYF. CDR3 nucleotides: TGCGCCAGCAGCTTGGAAGGGACATCCCCAGATACGCAGTATTTT.

V usage is TRBV12-5 and J usage is TRBJ1-5; D unclear. CDR1 is LGHNT and CDR2 is FRNRAP in the germline V gene. Deletions cut 3 bases from V and 2 bases from J, with 8 bases between. The CDR3 is made up of 14 amino acids. CDR3 residues: CASGFFGGNQPQHF. CDR3 sequence (DNA): TGTGCTAGTGGTTTTTTCGGGGGCAATCAGCCCCAGCATTTT.

The V and J genes are TRBV15 and TRBJ1-5; 8 bases are shared with TRBD1. Losses at the gene ends were 4 bases for V and 6 bases for J; bases not matched to a gene: 8. The CDR3 runs to 15 residues. Germline loops: CDR1 LNHNV, CDR2 YYDKDF (reference sequence). The CDR3 region is CATSIDRGPLQPQHF. CDR3 nucleotides: TGTGCCACCAGCATAGACAGGGGCCCGCTTCAGCCCCAGCATTTT.

J is TRBJ2-1 and V is TRBV18, with 12 positions matching TRBD1. The germline V gene encodes CDR1 KGHSH and CDR2 LQKENI. J was trimmed by 15 bases and V by 3 bases; bases with no gene match: 6. This CDR3 comprises 13 residues. The CDR3 DNA follows: TGTGCCAGCTCACCCCCGGGACAGGGGGCGATGTTCTTC. Its translation: CASSPPGQGAMFF.